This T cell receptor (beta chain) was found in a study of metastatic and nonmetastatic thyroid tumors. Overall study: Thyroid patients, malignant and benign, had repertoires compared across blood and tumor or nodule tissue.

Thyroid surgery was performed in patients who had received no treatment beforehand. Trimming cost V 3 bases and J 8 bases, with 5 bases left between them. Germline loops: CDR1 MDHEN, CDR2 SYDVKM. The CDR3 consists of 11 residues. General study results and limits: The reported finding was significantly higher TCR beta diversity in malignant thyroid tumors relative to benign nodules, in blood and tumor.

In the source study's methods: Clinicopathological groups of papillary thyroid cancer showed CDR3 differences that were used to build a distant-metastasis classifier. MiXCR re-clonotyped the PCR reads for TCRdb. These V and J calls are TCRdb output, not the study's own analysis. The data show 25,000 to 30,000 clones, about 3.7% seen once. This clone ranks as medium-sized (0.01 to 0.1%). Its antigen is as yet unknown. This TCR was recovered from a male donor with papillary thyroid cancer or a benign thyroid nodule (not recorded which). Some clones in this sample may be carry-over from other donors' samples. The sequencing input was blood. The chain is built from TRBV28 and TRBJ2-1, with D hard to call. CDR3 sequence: CASSLRYEQFF. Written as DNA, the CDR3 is TGTGCCAGCAGTTTGAGGTATGAGCAGTTCTTC.